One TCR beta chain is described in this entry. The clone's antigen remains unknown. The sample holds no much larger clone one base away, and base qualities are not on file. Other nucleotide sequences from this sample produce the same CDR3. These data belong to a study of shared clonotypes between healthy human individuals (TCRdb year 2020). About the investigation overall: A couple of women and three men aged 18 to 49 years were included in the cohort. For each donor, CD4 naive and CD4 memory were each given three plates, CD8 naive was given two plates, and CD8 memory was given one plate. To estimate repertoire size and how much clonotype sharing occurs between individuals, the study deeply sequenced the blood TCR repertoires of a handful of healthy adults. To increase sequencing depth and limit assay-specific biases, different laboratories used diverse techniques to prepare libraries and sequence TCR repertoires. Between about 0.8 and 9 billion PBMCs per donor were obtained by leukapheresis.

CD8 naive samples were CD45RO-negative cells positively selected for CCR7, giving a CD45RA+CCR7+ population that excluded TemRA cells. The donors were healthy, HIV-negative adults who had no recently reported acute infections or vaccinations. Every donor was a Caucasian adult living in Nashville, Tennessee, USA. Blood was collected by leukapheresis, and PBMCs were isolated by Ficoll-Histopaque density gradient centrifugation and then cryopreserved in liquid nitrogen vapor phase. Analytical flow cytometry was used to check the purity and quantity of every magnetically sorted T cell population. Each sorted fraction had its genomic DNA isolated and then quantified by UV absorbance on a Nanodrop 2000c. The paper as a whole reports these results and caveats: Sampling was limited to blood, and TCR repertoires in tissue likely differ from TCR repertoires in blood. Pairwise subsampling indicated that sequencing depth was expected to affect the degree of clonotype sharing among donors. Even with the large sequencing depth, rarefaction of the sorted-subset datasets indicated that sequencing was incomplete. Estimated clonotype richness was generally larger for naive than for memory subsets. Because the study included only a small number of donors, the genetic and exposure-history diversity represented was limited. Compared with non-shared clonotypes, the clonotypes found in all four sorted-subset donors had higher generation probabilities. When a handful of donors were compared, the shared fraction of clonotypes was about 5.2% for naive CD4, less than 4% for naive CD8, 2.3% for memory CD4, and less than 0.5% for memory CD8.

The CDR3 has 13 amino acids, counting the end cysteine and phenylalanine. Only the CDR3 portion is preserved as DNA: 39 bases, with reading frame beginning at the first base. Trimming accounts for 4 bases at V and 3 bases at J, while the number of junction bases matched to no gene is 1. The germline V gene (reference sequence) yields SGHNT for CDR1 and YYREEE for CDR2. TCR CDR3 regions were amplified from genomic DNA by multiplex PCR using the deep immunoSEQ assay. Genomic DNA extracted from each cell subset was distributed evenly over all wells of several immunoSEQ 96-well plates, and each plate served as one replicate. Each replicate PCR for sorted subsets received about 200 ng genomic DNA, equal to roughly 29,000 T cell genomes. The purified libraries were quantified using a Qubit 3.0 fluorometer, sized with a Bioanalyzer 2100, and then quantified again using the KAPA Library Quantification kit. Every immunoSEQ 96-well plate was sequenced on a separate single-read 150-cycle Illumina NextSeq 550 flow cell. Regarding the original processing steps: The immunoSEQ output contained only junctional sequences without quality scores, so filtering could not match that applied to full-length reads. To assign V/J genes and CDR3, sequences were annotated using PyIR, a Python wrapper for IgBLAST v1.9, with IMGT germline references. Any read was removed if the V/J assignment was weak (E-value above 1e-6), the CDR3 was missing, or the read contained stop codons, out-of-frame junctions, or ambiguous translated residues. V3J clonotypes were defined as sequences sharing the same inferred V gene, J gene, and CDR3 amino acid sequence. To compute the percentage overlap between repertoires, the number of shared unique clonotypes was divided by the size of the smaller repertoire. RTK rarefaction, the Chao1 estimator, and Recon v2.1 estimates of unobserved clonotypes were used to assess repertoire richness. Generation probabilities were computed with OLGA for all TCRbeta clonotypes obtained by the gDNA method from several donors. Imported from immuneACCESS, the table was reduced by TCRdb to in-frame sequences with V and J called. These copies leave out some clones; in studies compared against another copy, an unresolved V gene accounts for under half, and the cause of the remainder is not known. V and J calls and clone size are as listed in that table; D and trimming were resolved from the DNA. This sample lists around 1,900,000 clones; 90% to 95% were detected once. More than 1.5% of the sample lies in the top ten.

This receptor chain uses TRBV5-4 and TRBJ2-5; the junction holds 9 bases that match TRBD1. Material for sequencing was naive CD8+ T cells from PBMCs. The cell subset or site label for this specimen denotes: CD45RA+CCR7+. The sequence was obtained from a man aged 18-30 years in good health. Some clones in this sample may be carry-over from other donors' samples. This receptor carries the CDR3 CASSGDREETQYF. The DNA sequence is TGTGCCAGCAGCGGGGACAGGGAAGAGACCCAGTACTTC.